This T cell receptor beta chain was sequenced for a study of T cell responses to AZD1222 COVID-19 vaccine (dated by TCRdb to about 2021). Notes on the research overall: AZD1222 recipients with second doses at about 4 weeks or about 12 weeks were pooled, because spike-specific TCR depth and breadth did not differ between schedules. A total of 230 or so trial participants underwent TCR sequencing, of whom 207 received two doses of AZD1222 and about 26 received two doses of the MenACWY control vaccine. Trial participants were enrolled by age into subgroups of 18-55, 56-69 and 70-plus years, and 148, 28 and 57 TCR-sequenced participants, respectively, were included in these subgroups. Here is what the overall study found, with its caveats: A significant rise in spike-specific TCR breadth and depth was observed after two AZD1222 doses relative to day 0 and relative to MenACWY recipients. Conclusions about previously exposed vaccinees were limited because only six or seven AZD1222 recipients were SARS-CoV-2 seropositive at baseline. Epitopes outside the regions mutated in the B.1.351 and B.1.1.7 variants were reportedly recognized by nearly half of the unique spike-specific TCRs. In the small 56-69-year group, the increase in depth fell short of significance, most likely because of low power. Because no day 14 peak-response samples were available, the repertoires could be characterized only after the peak T cell response. The vaccine-associated CD4 TCRs covered the entire spike protein, and the dominant responses fell in regions 160-218 and 743-854. Participants were mostly white British and included more females than males, and it was suggested by the authors that clonal diversity may have been underestimated.

The CDR3 regions of human TCRbeta chains were subjected to immunosequencing. As for the original processing: TCRs in the repertoires were matched against a reference library of SARS-CoV-2-specific TCRs that had been generated with the MIRA antigen-specificity platform. Breadth was defined as the fraction of unique TCRs that were SARS-CoV-2-associated. Depth was defined as the fraction of total T cells that were SARS-CoV-2-associated. Using the MIRA data, every spike-specific TCR was mapped to the spike region that the TCR reacted to and assigned to either a CD4 or a CD8 class. Log10-transformed breadth and depth values were compared by one-way ANOVA with Sidak's multiple comparisons tests. In its TCRdb copy, this immuneACCESS table keeps in-frame sequences only and misses some clones. Where compared with another copy, unresolved V genes explain less than half of these, and the others have no known cause. From that table come the V and J calls and clone size; the DNA was used to work out D and trimming. The sample table holds 150,000 to 200,000 clones, of which just over 90% were seen once. The ten largest clonotypes hold 2.6% of the sample.

In the case of this clone: Its antigen specificity is not known. Base qualities were left out, and no much larger clone turns up one base away. The same CDR3 is also encoded by other DNA sequences in this sample.

The sample's time point, from its label and the paper: baseline before first vaccination. The vaccinee samples were drawn from two UK trials, COV001 and COV002, one of which was a single-blind randomized controlled phase 2/3 trial testing AZD1222 (ChAdOx1 nCoV-19) in healthy adults. For TCRbeta chain sequencing, PBMC samples from trial participants were taken at day 0 and at day 28 after the second dose. V trim: 4 bases; J trim: 6 bases; unmatched bases: 4. The CDR3 measures 13 amino acids from cysteine to phenylalanine. Here the CDR3 DNA is all that survives: 39 bases in frame from base 1. CDR1 LGHDT and CDR2 YNNKEL are derived from the germline V gene (reference sequence).

The origin of this receptor is an adult in good health. This receptor chain uses TRBV3-1 (or the pseudogene TRBV3-2) and TRBJ2-7; TRBD1 fits 9 bases in the junction. The sequencing here drew on peripheral blood, taken on day 0 of AZD1222 vaccination. The CDR3 here reads CASSPGQGGEQYF. Read as DNA, the sequence is TGTGCCAGCAGCCCGGGACAGGGTGGCGAGCAGTACTTC.